This entry concerns a single TCR beta chain. The antigen remains undetermined. The data belong to a study of cytomegalovirus exposure and HLA in healthy donors. Primers included in the PCR were 60 Vbeta and 13 Jbeta primers. Libraries were prepared by immunoSEQ multiplex PCR; TCRdb keeps only in-frame clonotypes and omits some of them. The data show more than 90,000 clones, over 75% seen once. Study-wide findings and caveats: An assumption of roughly uniform sequencing depth across donors underlay the presence/absence analyses. A later analysis linked a missense DCLRE1C variant to TCR beta V- and J-gene trimming. Previously analyzed data showed that most TCR beta V segments were productive at a frequency of about 87% or about 30%.

The CDR3 has 13 amino acids. V gave up 4 bases and J gave up 8 bases; unmatched junction bases: 6. Germline CDR1 is SNHLY and CDR2 is FYNNEI. The TCR comes from a man aged 50-59 years in good health and CMV-seronegative. Input material: PBMCs. The V and J genes are TRBV2 and TRBJ1-1; 8 bases are a match to TRBD1. Here the CDR3 reads CASSAQGQGEAFF. The CDR3 nucleotides are TGTGCCAGCAGTGCTCAAGGACAGGGAGAAGCTTTCTTT.